The T cell receptor (beta chain) under discussion was sequenced for a study of T-cell reconstitution after alpha-beta-depleted transplantation in children. This clonotype was seen a handful of times. Preparing the TCRbeta library involved the use of unique molecular identifiers. TCRdb itself ran the PCR reads through MiXCR, one entry per CDR3 protein. The data contain 450,000 to 600,000 distinct CDR3 sequences, 32% of them singletons. The origin of this receptor is a human donor who donated a stem cell graft to a child with aplastic anemia. The sequenced sample was PBMCs from the stem cell graft donor, obtained from the stem cell graft.

The CDR3 region is CASSLDGLSTDTQYF. CDR3 nucleotides: TGTGCCAGCAGCTTAGATGGGTTGAGCACAGATACGCAGTATTTT. V gene TRBV7-8 combines with J gene TRBJ2-3; D not certain. Trimming took off 1 base at V and 0 bases at J, with 8 bases between the two ends. This CDR3 comprises 15 residues. Germline values: CDR1 SGHVS, CDR2 FQNEAQ.